Listed below are T cell receptor beta chains from one sample, sequenced in a study of T cells after yellow fever vaccination. TCRdb passed the 5' RACE reads through MiXCR, listing each CDR3 protein once. The sample gives a few hundred thousand distinct CDR3 sequences, about 6.2% of which show up once; approximately 15% is in the top ten. The sample consisted of PBMCs, taken 5 days after the yellow fever booster vaccination. The receptors stem from a man aged 25-45 years who received the YFV17D yellow fever vaccine. Each CDR3 is given with its conserved first and last residue. D genes are given only for firm matches. Not every row has a clone size; where given, it reads once, few, many or a size class.

DNA: TGTGCCAGCGGCCCCGGGCCATGGGACGAGCAGTACTTC; CDR3: CASGPGPWDEQYF; D: .; size: few; J: TRBJ2-7; V: TRBV27
DNA: TGTGCCAGCAGCTCGATCCCTACCGGGACAGGGGGGCTGGCGGCTTTCTTT; CDR3: CASSSIPTGTGGLAAFF; D: TRBD1; size: .; J: TRBJ1-1; V: TRBV5-5
DNA: TGTGCCAGCAGCTTATCCGGACAGGGGGCTTCGGGTGGCTACACCTTC; CDR3: CASSLSGQGASGGYTF; D: TRBD1; size: many; J: TRBJ1-2; V: TRBV11-1
DNA: TGTGCCAGCAGTCCACCCTTGGCGGGAGGGCCGGGAGATACGCAGTATTTT; CDR3: CASSPPLAGGPGDTQYF; D: TRBD2; size: many; J: TRBJ2-3; V: TRBV6-1
DNA: TGTGCCAGCAGGCGGACGGATGGGTCCTACGAGCAGTACTTC; CDR3: CASRRTDGSYEQYF; D: .; size: .; J: TRBJ2-7; V: TRBV6-1
DNA: TGTGCCAGCAGCAACAAGCGTACAGGGTCCAACACTGAAGCTTTCTTT; CDR3: CASSNKRTGSNTEAFF; D: .; size: many; J: TRBJ1-1; V: TRBV7-2
DNA: TGTGCCAGCAGCTTAAGGACTAGCGGGTGGGATGAGCAGTTCTTC; CDR3: CASSLRTSGWDEQFF; D: TRBD2; size: many; J: TRBJ2-1; V: TRBV7-9
DNA: TGTGCCAGCAGCCAAGTGACAGGGGGCTCTGGGGCCAACGTCCTGACTTTC; CDR3: CASSQVTGGSGANVLTF; D: TRBD1; size: .; J: TRBJ2-6; V: TRBV3-1
DNA: TGTGCCAGCTCAGCCCTCGCAGACCGGACAGGGAGATTCCCCTACGAGCAGTACTTC; CDR3: CASSALADRTGRFPYEQYF; D: TRBD1; size: few; J: TRBJ2-7; V: TRBV18
DNA: TGTGCCACCAGCAGAGATCGCACAGGGGAGAATGAGCAGTTCTTC; CDR3: CATSRDRTGENEQFF; D: TRBD1; size: many; J: TRBJ2-1; V: TRBV15
DNA: TGCTGTGCCACGGGACTAGCGGGAGTAGAAGATACGCAGTATTTT; CDR3: CCATGLAGVEDTQYF; D: TRBD2; size: .; J: TRBJ2-3; V: TRBV20-1
DNA: TGTGCCAGTAGTGCTGGACAGTTAGAGACCCAGTACTTC; CDR3: CASSAGQLETQYF; D: .; size: .; J: TRBJ2-5; V: TRBV19
DNA: TGCAGTGCTAGGGGACTGGGACTGAATAATTCACCCCTCCACTTT; CDR3: CSARGLGLNNSPLHF; D: .; size: many; J: TRBJ1-6; V: TRBV20-1
DNA: TGCGCCAGCCAATGGATAGCGGGAGTGGCAGAGACCCAGTACTTC; CDR3: CASQWIAGVAETQYF; D: TRBD2; size: .; J: TRBJ2-5; V: TRBV5-1
DNA: TGTGCCAGCAAGCCACTAGCGGGAGAAAACATTCAGTACTTC; CDR3: CASKPLAGENIQYF; D: TRBD2; size: few; J: TRBJ2-4; V: TRBV6-1
DNA: TGTGCTAGCAGCCCCGGGCAGGGATCGGGTGAGCAGTTCTTC; CDR3: CASSPGQGSGEQFF; D: .; size: many; J: TRBJ2-1; V: TRBV7-7
DNA: TGCAGTGCTCCCATCCGGGCGGACACTGAAGCTTTCTTT; CDR3: CSAPIRADTEAFF; D: .; size: few; J: TRBJ1-1; V: TRBV20-1
DNA: TGCAGTACCCGGATGGCCGGACAGGGCATCTCTGGAAACACCATATATTTT; CDR3: CSTRMAGQGISGNTIYF; D: TRBD1; size: few; J: TRBJ1-3; V: TRBV20-1
DNA: TGCAGTGCCAGACAGGAAGGGGATGAAAAACTGTTTTTT; CDR3: CSARQEGDEKLFF; D: .; size: .; J: TRBJ1-4; V: TRBV20-1
DNA: TGTGCCAGCTCCGGGGACCAAGAGACCCAGTACTTC; CDR3: CASSGDQETQYF; D: .; size: many; J: TRBJ2-5; V: TRBV6-5
DNA: TGTGCCAGCAGCTCAGTGGGCGGTCCGACCGGCCAGTACTTC; CDR3: CASSSVGGPTGQYF; D: .; size: many; J: TRBJ2-4; V: TRBV7-2
DNA: TGTGCCAGTAGTTCTGGGGGGACGAACACCGGGGAGCTGTTTTTT; CDR3: CASSSGGTNTGELFF; D: .; size: .; J: TRBJ2-2; V: TRBV19
DNA: TGCGCCAGCAGTGAGAAGAGCGGGAGTAGAACAGATACGCAGTATTTT; CDR3: CASSEKSGSRTDTQYF; D: TRBD2; size: .; J: TRBJ2-3; V: TRBV10-1
DNA: TGTGCCAGCAGCTTGTGGGAGCCAGATACGCAGTATTTT; CDR3: CASSLWEPDTQYF; D: .; size: few; J: TRBJ2-3; V: TRBV5-4
DNA: TGTGCCAGTAGTATGAAGGGAATCCAAGAGACCCAGTACTTC; CDR3: CASSMKGIQETQYF; D: .; size: .; J: TRBJ2-5; V: TRBV19
DNA: TGCAGTGCCAGGGGGTCGGAGTGGACTAGAAACAATGAGCAGTTCTTC; CDR3: CSARGSEWTRNNEQFF; D: .; size: .; J: TRBJ2-1; V: TRBV20-1